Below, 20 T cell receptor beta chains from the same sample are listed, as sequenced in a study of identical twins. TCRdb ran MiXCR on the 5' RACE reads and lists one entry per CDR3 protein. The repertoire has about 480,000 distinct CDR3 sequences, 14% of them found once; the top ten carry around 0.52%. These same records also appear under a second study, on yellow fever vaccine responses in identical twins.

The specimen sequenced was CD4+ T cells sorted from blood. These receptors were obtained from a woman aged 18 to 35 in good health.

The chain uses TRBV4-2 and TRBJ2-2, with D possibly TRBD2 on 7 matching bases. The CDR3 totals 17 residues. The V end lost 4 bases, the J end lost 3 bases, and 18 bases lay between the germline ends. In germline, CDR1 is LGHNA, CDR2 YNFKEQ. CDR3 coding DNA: TGTGCCAGCAGCCCGTGGGGGGCTAGCGGCCACACCGGGGAGCTGTTTTTT. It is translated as CASSPWGASGHTGELFF.

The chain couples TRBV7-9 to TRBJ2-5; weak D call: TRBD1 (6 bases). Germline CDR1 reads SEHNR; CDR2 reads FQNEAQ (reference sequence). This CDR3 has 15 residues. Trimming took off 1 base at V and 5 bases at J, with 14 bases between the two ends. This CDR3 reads CASSLGDISVETQYF. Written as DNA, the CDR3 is TGTGCCAGCAGCTTAGGGGACATTTCGGTGGAGACCCAGTACTTC. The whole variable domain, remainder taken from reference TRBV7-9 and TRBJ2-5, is DTGVSQNPRHKITKRGQNVTFRCDPISEHNRLYWYRQTLGQGPEFLTYFQNEAQLEKSRLLSDRFSAERPKGSFSTLEIQRTEQGDSAMYLCASSLGDISVETQYFGPGTRLLVL.

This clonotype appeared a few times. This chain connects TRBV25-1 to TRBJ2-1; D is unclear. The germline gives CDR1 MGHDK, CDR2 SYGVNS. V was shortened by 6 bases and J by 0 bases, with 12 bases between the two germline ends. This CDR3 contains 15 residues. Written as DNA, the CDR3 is TGTGCCAGCAGCTCCGTAGGCTCCTCCTACAATGAGCAGTTCTTC. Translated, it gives CASSSVGSSYNEQFF.

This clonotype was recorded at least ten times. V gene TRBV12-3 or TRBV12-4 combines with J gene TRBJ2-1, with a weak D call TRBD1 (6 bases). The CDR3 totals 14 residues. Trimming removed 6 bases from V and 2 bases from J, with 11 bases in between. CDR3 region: CASSPRQAYNEQFF. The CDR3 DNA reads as TGTGCCAGCAGCCCTCGACAGGCCTACAATGAGCAGTTCTTC.

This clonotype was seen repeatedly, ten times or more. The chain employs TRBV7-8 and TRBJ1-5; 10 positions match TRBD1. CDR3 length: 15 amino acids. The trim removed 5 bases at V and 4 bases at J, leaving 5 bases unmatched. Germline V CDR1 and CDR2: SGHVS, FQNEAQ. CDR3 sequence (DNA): TGTGCCAGCAGCGCCCGGGACAGGGGTAATCAGCCCCAGCATTTT. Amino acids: CASSARDRGNQPQHF.

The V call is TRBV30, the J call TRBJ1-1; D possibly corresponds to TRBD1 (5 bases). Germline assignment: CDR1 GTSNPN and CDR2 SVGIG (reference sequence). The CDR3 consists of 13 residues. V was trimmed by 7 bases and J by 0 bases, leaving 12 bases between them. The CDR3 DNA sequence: TGTGCCTCTCCGGGACGGATGAACACTGAAGCTTTCTTT. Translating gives CASPGRMNTEAFF.

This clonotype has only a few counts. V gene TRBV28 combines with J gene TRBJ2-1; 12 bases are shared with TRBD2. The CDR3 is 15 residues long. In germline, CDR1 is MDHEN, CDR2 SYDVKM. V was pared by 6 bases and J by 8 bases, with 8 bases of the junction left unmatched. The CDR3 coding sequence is TGTGCCAGCAGCGAGACTAGCGGGAGTTTCGATGAGCAGTTCTTC. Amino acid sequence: CASSETSGSFDEQFF.

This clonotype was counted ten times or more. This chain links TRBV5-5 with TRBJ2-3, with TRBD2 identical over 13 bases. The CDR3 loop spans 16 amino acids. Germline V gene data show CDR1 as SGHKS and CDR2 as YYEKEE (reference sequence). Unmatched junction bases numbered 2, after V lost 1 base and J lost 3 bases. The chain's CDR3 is CASSLTSGGATDTQYF. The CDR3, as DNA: TGTGCCAGCAGCTTGACTAGCGGGGGGGCAACAGATACGCAGTATTTT.

In nucleotides, the CDR3 is TGTGCCAGCACCGCGGGCCGCTCCTACGAGCAGTACTTC. The encoded protein is CASTAGRSYEQYF. The chain recombines TRBV3-1 with TRBJ2-7; a weak D match, TRBD2 (5 bases). The CDR3 loop spans 13 amino acids. Deletions cut 7 bases from V and 0 bases from J, with 10 bases between. The V gene's germline CDR1 is LGHDT and CDR2 YNNKEL (reference sequence).

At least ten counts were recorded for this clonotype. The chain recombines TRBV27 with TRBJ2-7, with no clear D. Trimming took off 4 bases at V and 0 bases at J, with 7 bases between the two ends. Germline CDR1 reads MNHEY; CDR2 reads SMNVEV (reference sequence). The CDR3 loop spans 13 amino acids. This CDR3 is CASSSRNSYEQYF. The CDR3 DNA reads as TGTGCCAGCAGTTCCAGGAACTCCTACGAGCAGTACTTC.

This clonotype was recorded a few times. The CDR3 loop is CASSLGNSGKRSYEQYF. CDR3 sequence (DNA): TGTGCCAGCAGTTTAGGTAATAGCGGGAAACGATCCTACGAGCAGTACTTC. J is TRBJ2-7 and V is TRBV12-3 or TRBV12-4, with 8 nucleotides matching TRBD2. V trimming: 1 base; J trimming: 1 base; junction bases outside the gene matches: 9. CDR3 length equals 17 residues.

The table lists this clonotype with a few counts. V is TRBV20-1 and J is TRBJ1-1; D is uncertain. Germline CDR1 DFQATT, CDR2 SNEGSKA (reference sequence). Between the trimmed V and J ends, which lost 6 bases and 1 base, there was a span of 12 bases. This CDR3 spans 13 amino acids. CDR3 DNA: TGCAGTGCCCTTCTGGATCCGAACACTGAAGCTTTCTTT. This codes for CSALLDPNTEAFF.

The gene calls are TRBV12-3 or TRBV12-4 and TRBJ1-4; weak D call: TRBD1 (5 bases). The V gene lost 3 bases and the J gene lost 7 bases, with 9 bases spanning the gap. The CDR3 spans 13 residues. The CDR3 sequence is CASSFDGGEKLFF. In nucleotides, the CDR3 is TGTGCCAGCAGTTTTGATGGGGGTGAAAAACTGTTTTTT.

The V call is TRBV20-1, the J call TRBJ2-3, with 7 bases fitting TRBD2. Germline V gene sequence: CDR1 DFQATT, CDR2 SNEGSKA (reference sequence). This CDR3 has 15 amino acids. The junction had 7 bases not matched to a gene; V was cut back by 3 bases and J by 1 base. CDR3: CSASRRERGTDTQYF. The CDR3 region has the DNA TGCAGTGCTAGTCGGCGGGAGCGGGGCACAGATACGCAGTATTTT.

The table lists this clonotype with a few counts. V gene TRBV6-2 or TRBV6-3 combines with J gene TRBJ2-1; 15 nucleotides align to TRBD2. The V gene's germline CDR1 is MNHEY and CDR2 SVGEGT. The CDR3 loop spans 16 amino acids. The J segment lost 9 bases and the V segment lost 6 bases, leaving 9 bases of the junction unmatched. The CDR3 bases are TGTGCCAGCAGAAACACTCGGACTAGCGGGAGGGGTGAGCAGTTCTTC. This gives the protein CASRNTRTSGRGEQFF.

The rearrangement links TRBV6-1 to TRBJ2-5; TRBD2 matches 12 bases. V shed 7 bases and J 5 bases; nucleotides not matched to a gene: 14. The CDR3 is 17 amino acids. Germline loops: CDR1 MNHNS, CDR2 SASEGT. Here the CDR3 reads CASIARLAGGWRETQYF. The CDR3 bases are TGTGCCAGCATAGCCCGGCTAGCGGGAGGGTGGCGCGAGACCCAGTACTTC.

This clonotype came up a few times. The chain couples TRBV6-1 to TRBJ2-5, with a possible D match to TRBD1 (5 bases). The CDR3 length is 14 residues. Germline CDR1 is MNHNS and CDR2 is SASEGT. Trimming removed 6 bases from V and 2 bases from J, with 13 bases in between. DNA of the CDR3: TGTGCCAGCAGGGATCCCCCAGGGCAAGAGACCCAGTACTTC. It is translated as CASRDPPGQETQYF.

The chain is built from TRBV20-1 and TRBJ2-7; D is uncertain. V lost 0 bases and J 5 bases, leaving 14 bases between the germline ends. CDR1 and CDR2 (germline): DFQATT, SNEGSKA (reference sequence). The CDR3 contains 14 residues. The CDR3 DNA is TGCAGTGCTAGAGATCGTCAACGGGTCCACGAGCAGTACTTC. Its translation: CSARDRQRVHEQYF.

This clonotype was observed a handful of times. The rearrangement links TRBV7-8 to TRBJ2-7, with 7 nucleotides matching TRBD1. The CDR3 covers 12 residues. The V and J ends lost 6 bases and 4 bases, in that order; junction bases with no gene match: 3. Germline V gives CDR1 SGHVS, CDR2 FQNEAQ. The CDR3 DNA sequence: TGTGCCAGCAGTGGACAGGAGTACGAGCAGTACTTC. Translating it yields CASSGQEYEQYF.

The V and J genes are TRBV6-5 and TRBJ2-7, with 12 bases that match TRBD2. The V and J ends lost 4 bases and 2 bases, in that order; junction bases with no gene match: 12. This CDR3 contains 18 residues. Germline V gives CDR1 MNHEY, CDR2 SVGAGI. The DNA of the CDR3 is TGTGCCAGCAGTTCACGACGGACTAGCGGGATGGTTCCCTACGAGCAGTACTTC. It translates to CASSSRRTSGMVPYEQYF.